This entry describes one T cell receptor beta chain. Through template switching, a universal primer site was introduced, and the cDNA contained unique molecular identifiers. Via MiXCR, TCRdb re-called the 5' RACE reads, giving one row per CDR3 protein. The table lists 1.5 million or so distinct CDR3 sequences, less than 40% of them singletons, with 0.27% in the top ten. In germline, CDR1 is LGHDT, CDR2 YNNKEL (reference sequence). The CDR3 sequence is 16 residues long. V was cut by 1 base and J by 13 bases, with 23 bases left in between. This entry is derived from a study of identical twins. The V and J genes are TRBV3-1 and TRBJ2-1, with TRBD2 as a possible D gene (6 bases). This TCR was recovered from a newborn girl in good health. The sequencing input was cord blood. DNA for the CDR3: TGTGCCAGCAGCCAAGTCGTTGCCTCTCCTGGGGGGACCCAGTTCTTC. Translation gives CASSQVVASPGGTQFF.